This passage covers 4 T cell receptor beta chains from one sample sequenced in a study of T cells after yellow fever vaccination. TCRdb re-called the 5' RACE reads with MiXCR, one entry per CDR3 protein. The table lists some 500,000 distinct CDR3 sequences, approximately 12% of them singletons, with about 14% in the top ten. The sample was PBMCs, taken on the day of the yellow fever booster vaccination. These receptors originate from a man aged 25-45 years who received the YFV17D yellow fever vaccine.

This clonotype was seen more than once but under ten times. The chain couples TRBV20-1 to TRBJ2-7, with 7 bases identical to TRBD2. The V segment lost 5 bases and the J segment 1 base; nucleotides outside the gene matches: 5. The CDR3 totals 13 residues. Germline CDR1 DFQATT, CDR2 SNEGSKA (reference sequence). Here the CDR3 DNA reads TGCAGTGCTCCTTTGGGAGGGTCCTACGAGCAGTACTTC. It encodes CSAPLGGSYEQYF.

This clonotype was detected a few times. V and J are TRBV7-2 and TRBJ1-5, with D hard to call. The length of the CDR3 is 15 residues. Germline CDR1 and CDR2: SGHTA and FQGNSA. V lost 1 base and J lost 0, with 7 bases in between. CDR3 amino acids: CASSLGGSSNQPQHF. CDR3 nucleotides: TGTGCCAGCAGCTTAGGGGGTAGTAGCAATCAGCCCCAGCATTTT.

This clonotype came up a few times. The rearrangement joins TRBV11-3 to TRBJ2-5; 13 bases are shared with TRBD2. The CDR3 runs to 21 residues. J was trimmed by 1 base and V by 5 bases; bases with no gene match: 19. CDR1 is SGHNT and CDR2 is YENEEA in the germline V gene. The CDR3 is CASSKTYGLAGVFVTQETQYF. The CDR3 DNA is TGTGCCAGCAGCAAAACCTACGGACTAGCGGGAGTTTTTGTGACCCAAGAGACCCAGTACTTC.

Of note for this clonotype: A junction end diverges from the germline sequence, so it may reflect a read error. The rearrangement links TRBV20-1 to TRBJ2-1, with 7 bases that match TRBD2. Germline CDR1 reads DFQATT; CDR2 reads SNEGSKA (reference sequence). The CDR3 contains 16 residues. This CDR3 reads CSARGAGAGSYNEQFF. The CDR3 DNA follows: TGCAGTGCAAGAGGGGCGGGAGCGGGGTCCTACAATGAGCAGTTCTTC.